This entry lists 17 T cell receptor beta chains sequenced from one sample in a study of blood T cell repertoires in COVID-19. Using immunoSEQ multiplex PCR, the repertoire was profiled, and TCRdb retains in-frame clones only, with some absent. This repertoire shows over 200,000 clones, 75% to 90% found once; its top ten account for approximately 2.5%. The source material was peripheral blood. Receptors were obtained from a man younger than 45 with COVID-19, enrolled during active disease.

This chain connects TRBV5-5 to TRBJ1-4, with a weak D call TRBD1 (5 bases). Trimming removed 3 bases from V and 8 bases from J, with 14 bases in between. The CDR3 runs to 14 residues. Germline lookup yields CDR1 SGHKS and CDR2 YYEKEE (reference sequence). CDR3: CASSSGTGGEKLFF. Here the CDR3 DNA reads TGTGCCAGCAGCTCCGGGACTGGCGGGGAAAAACTGTTTTTT. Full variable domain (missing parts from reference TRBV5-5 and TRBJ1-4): DAGVTQSPTHLIKTRGQQVTLRCSPISGHKSVSWYQQVLGQGPQFIFQYYEKEERGRGNFPDRFSARQFPNYSSELNVNALLLGDSALYLCASSSGTGGEKLFFGSGTQLSVL.

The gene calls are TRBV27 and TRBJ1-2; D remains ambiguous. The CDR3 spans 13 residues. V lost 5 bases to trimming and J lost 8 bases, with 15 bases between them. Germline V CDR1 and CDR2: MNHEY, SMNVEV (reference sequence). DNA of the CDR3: TGTGCCAGCAGTCCCCAAGCCATGGGCGGCTACACCTTC. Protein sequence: CASSPQAMGGYTF.

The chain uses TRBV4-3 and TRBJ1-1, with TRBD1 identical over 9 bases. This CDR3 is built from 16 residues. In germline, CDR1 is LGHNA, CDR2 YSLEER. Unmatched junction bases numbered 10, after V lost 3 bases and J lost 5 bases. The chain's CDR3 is CASSHASGTGSTEAFF. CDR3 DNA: TGCGCCAGCAGCCACGCCTCTGGGACAGGGAGTACTGAAGCTTTCTTT.

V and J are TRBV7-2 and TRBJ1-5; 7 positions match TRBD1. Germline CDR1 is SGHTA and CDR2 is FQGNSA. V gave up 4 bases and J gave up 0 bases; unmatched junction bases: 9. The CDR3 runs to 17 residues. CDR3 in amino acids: CASSSPGQHYSNQPQHF. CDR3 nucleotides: TGTGCCAGCAGCTCTCCGGGACAGCACTATAGCAATCAGCCCCAGCATTTT.

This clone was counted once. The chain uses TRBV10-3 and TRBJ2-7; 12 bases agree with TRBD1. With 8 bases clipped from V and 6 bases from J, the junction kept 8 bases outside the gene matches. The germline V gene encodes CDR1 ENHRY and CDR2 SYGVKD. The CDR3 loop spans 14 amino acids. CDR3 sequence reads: CAIQPGTGGFEQYF. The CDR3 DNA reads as TGTGCCATCCAGCCCGGGACAGGGGGCTTCGAGCAGTACTTC.

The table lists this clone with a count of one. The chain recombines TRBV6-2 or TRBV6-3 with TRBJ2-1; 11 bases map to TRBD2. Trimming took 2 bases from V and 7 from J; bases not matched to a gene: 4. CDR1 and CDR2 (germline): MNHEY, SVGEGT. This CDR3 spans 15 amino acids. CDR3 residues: CASSYEGTSGNEQFF. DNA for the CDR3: TGTGCCAGCAGTTACGAAGGGACTAGCGGTAATGAGCAGTTCTTC.

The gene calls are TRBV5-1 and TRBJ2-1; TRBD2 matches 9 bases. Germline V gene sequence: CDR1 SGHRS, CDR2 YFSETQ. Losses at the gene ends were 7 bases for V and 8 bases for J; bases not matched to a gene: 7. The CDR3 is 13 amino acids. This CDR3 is CASGGSGGDEQFF. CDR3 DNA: TGCGCCAGCGGGGGTAGCGGGGGAGATGAGCAGTTCTTC.

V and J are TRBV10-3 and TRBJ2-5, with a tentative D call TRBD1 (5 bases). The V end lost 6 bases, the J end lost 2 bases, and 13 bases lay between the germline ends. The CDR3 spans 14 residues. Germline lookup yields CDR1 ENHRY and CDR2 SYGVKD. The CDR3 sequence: CAISSGAGQETQYF. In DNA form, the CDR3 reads TGTGCCATCAGCTCTGGGGCAGGGCAAGAGACCCAGTACTTC.

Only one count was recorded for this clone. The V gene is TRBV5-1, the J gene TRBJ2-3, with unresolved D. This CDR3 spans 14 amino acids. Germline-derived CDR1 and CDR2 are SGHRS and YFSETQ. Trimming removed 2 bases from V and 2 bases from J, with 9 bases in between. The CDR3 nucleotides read TGCGCCAGCAGCTTAAATTATTTCACAGATACGCAGTATTTT. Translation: CASSLNYFTDTQYF.

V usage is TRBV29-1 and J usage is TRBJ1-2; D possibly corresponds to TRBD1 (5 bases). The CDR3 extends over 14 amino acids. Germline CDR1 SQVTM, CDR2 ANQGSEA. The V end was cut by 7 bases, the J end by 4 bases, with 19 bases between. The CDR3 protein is CSASLQVSAYGYTF. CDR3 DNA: TGCAGCGCCTCCTTACAGGTTTCCGCCTATGGCTACACCTTC. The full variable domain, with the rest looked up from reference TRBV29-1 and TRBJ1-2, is SAVISQKPSRDICQRGTSLTIQCQVDSQVTMMFWYRQQPGQSLTLIATANQGSEATYESGFVIDKFPISRPNLTFSTLTVSNMSPEDSSIYLCSASLQVSAYGYTFGSGTRLTVV.

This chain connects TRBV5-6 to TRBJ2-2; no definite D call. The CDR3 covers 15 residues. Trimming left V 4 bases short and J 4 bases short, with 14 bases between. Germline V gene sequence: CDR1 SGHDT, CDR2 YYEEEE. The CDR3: CASSPRWVGTGELFF. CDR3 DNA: TGTGCCAGCAGCCCGCGGTGGGTAGGCACCGGGGAGCTGTTTTTT.

The CDR3 DNA sequence: TGTGCCAGCAGCCCAGGACAGGGCAGGGGCTCCTACGAGCAGTACTTC. It yields the protein CASSPGQGRGSYEQYF. The J gene is TRBJ2-7, the V gene TRBV6-2 or TRBV6-3; 8 nucleotides agree with TRBD1. The CDR3 has 16 amino acids. After removal of 6 bases from V and 0 bases from J, the junction contained 10 bases not matched to a gene. CDR1 is MNHEY, CDR2 SVGEGT, per germline.

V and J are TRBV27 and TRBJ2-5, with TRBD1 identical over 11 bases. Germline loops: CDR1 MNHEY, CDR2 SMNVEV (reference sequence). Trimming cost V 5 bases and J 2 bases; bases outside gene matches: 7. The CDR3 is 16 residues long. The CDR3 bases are TGTGCCAGCAGTCCCCGGACAGGGGGCGGACAAGAGACCCAGTACTTC. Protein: CASSPRTGGGQETQYF.

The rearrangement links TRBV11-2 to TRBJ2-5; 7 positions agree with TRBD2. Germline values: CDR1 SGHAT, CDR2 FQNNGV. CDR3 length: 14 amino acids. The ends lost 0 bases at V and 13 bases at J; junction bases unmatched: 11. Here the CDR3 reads CASSLDGSGTALYF. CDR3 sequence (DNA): TGTGCCAGCAGCTTAGATGGCAGCGGGACGGCTCTGTACTTC.

CDR3 protein: CASSYSRHGGTEAFF. For the CDR3, the DNA is TGTGCCAGCAGTTACTCACGACACGGGGGGACTGAAGCTTTCTTT. The rearrangement links TRBV6-5 to TRBJ1-1; TRBD1 might be the D (5 bases). The V end was cut by 0 bases, the J end by 5 bases, with 13 bases between. The CDR3 is 15 residues long. Germline assignment: CDR1 MNHEY and CDR2 SVGAGI.

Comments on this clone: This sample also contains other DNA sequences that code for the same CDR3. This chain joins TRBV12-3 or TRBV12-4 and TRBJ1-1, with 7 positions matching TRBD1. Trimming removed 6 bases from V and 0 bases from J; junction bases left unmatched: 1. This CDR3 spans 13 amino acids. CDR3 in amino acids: CASRGQMNTEAFF. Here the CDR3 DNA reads TGTGCCAGCAGGGGACAGATGAACACTGAAGCTTTCTTT.

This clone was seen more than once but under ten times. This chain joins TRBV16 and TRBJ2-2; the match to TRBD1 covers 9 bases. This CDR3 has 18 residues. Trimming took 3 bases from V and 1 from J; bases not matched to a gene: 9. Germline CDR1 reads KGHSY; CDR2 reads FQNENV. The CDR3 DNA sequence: TGTGCCAGCAGCCATCGAGCGCGGGGACAGGGGAACACCGGGGAGCTGTTTTTT. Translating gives CASSHRARGQGNTGELFF.